This T cell receptor (beta chain) was sequenced during a study of Ad26.COV2.S vaccination and SARS-CoV-2 variants. Study-level information: Participants got Ad26.COV2.S intramuscularly, once or twice 56 days apart. Study-wide points: The placebo group had lower spike-specific TCR breadth than the vaccine recipients did.

Trimming cost V 8 bases and J 4 bases, with 14 bases left between them. The CDR3 has 12 residues. Germline CDR1 is SQVTM and CDR2 is ANQGSEA. As concerns this clone: Its antigen is still unknown.

Treatment denoted: over 15 received Ad26.COV2.S at low or high dose, single or two shots; several received placebo; per-sample allocation not given. Specimen acquisition occurred on day 63 following the initial vaccine or placebo injection. Donor was an adult aged 18-55 years in Boston. The vaccine delivered Wuhan-strain SARS-CoV-2 spike through an Ad26 vector. Here immunoSEQ multiplex PCR was the method, and the copy in TCRdb shows in-frame clones only, minus some. Of roughly 500,000 clones in the sample, 85% to 90% were seen once. This chain connects TRBV29-1 to TRBJ1-2, with D possibly TRBD1 on 6 matching bases. Sequenced here: peripheral blood, sampled in a trial of Ad26.COV2.S vaccine versus placebo. The TCR comes from a person between 18 and 59 years old who received the Ad26.COV2.S COVID-19 vaccine or a placebo. The CDR3, as DNA: TGCAGCTTCAGGACAGACTTCTATGGCTACACCTTC. It is translated as CSFRTDFYGYTF.